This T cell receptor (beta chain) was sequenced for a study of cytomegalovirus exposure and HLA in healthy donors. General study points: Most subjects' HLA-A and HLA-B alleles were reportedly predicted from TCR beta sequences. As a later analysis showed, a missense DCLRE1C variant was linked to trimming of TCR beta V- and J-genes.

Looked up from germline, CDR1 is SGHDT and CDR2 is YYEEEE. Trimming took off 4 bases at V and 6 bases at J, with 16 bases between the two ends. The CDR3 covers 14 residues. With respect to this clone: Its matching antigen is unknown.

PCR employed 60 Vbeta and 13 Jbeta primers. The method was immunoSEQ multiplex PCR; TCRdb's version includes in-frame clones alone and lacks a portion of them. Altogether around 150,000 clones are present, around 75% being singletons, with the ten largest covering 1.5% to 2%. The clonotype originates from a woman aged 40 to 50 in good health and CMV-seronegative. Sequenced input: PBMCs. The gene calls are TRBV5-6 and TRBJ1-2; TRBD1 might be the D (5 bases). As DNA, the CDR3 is TGTGCCAGCAGCAGCGGGTCGAGGGGCCATGGCTACACCTTC. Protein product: CASSSGSRGHGYTF.